Presented here are 12 T cell receptor beta chains from one specimen sequenced in a study of blood T cell repertoires in COVID-19. Data came from immunoSEQ multiplex PCR; TCRdb stores just in-frame clones and leaves some out. The data contain more than 110,000 clones, around 73% of them singletons. Sequencing input: PBMCs or T cells enriched from blood (not recorded which). These receptors were obtained from a woman between 45 and 60 years old who had recovered from COVID-19.

J is TRBJ1-3 and V is TRBV5-1, with D possibly matching TRBD1 (5 bases). This CDR3 comprises 15 residues. V shed 1 base and J shed 0 bases, with 8 bases lying between them. The V gene's germline CDR1 is SGHRS and CDR2 YFSETQ. The CDR3 here is CASSLTGISGNTIYF. The CDR3 DNA sequence: TGCGCCAGCAGCTTGACAGGTATCTCTGGAAACACCATATATTTT.

This clone was observed at least ten times. J is TRBJ1-2 and V is TRBV12-3 or TRBV12-4; D is undetermined. With 7 bases removed from V and 0 bases from J, the gap between germline ends came to 6 bases. CDR3 size: 12 residues. The CDR3: CASNEANYGYTF. The CDR3, as DNA: TGTGCCAGCAACGAGGCTAACTATGGCTACACCTTC.

The rearrangement uses TRBV24-1 and TRBJ2-5, with 7 bases matching TRBD1. After removal of 3 bases from V and 2 bases from J, the junction contained 5 bases not matched to a gene. This CDR3 has 15 residues. The germline CDR1 and CDR2 sequences are KGHDR and SFDVKD. CDR3 nucleotides: TGTGCCACCAGTGATCTGGGACAGAAACAAGAGACCCAGTACTTC. It encodes CATSDLGQKQETQYF.

The chain couples TRBV2 to TRBJ2-7; possibly TRBD1 for D (6 bases). V was clipped by 6 bases and J by 3 bases, with 9 bases between them. This CDR3 comprises 12 residues. Germline V lookup: CDR1 SNHLY, CDR2 FYNNEI. Here the CDR3 DNA reads TGTGCCAGCAGGGACAGTTTCTACGAGCAGTACTTC. This codes for CASRDSFYEQYF.

The V call is TRBV28, the J call TRBJ1-1; 9 positions agree with TRBD1. V was pared by 4 bases and J by 1 base, with 1 base of the junction left unmatched. The CDR3 has 14 amino acids. Germline CDR1 MDHEN, CDR2 SYDVKM. CDR3 region: CASSSGQGNTEAFF. In DNA, the CDR3 is TGTGCCAGCAGTTCGGGACAGGGGAACACTGAAGCTTTCTTT.

The chain has TRBV2 and TRBJ1-3; 12 bases are shared with TRBD1. Per the germline V gene, CDR1 is SNHLY and CDR2 is FYNNEI. This CDR3 is 16 amino acids long. The trim removed 6 bases at V and 4 bases at J, leaving 7 bases unmatched. The CDR3 is CASRTGTGGRGNTIYF. In DNA form, the CDR3 reads TGTGCCAGCAGGACCGGGACAGGGGGCCGGGGAAACACCATATATTTT. The complete variable domain, with remaining parts taken from reference TRBV2 and TRBJ1-3, reads EPEVTQTPSHQVTQMGQEVILRCVPISNHLYFYWYRQILGQKVEFLVSFYNNEISEKSEIFDDQFSVERPDGSNFTLKIRSTKLEDSAMYFCASRTGTGGRGNTIYFGEGSWLTVV.

The rearrangement joins TRBV6-5 to TRBJ1-1; no clear D gene. The CDR3 runs 13 residues. The V and J ends lost 6 bases and 1 base respectively, with 9 bases between them. The germline V gene encodes CDR1 MNHEY and CDR2 SVGAGI. The CDR3 protein is CASRQTRNTEAFF. CDR3 DNA sequence: TGTGCCAGCAGGCAGACAAGGAACACTGAAGCTTTCTTT.

This clone has just one count. The chain joins TRBV27 to TRBJ2-1; TRBD1 matches at 12 bases. J lost 9 bases, V lost 6 bases, and 9 bases had no gene match. CDR1 and CDR2 from the germline V gene are MNHEY and SMNVEV (reference sequence). The CDR3 covers 15 residues. CDR3 region: CASRKGQGARGEQFF. CDR3 coding DNA: TGTGCCAGCAGAAAGGGACAGGGGGCGCGAGGTGAGCAGTTCTTC.

The rearrangement links TRBV3-1 (or the pseudogene TRBV3-2) to TRBJ2-7; possibly TRBD2 for D (7 bases). Germline V lookup: CDR1 LGHDT, CDR2 YNNKEL (reference sequence). The ends were cut back, 8 bases at V and 6 bases at J, with 17 bases in the middle. The CDR3 contains 13 residues. The CDR3, as DNA: TGTGCCAGCGCCTCCTGGGGGGGGCCCGAGCAGTACTTC. Protein sequence: CASASWGGPEQYF.

This chain links TRBV6-4 with TRBJ1-5, with D perhaps matching TRBD1 (5 bases). V shed 0 bases and J shed 6 bases, with 6 bases lying between them. The CDR3 is 13 residues long. Germline V CDR1 and CDR2: MRHNA, SNTAGT. This CDR3 is CASSDSQGQPQHF. The CDR3 nucleotides read TGTGCCAGCAGTGACTCCCAGGGTCAGCCCCAGCATTTT.

This clone has a handful of counts. The rearrangement joins TRBV5-1 to TRBJ1-6; 8 bases are shared with TRBD1. Per the germline V gene, CDR1 is SGHRS and CDR2 is YFSETQ. The junction had 3 bases not matched to a gene; V was cut back by 0 bases and J by 7 bases. This CDR3 region has 15 residues. The CDR3 protein is CASSLVQGDNSPLHF. The CDR3 coding sequence is TGCGCCAGCAGCTTGGTACAGGGGGACAATTCACCCCTCCACTTT.

The chain joins TRBV13 to TRBJ2-3, with D maybe TRBD2 (6 bases). The CDR3 has 17 amino acids. Trimming cost V 5 bases and J 0 bases, with 18 bases left between them. Germline V gene lookup returns CDR1 PRHDT and CDR2 FYEKMQ (reference sequence). The CDR3 spells CASSPSFPAGSTDTQYF. The CDR3 region has the DNA TGTGCCAGCAGCCCCTCCTTTCCCGCGGGGAGCACAGATACGCAGTATTTT.